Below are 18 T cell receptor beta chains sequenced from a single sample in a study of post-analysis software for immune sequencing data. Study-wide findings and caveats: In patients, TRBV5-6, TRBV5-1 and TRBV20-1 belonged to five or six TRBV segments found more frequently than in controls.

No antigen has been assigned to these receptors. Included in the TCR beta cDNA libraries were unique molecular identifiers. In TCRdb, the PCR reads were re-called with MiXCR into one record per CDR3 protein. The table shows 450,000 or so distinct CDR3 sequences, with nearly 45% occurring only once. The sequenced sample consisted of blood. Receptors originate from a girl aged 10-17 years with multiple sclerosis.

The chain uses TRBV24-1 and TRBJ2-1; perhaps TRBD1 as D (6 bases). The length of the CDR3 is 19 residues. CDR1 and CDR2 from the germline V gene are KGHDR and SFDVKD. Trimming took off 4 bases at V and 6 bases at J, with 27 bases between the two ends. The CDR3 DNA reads TGTGCCACCAGTGACCCAACCTGGGGGACATTCCGAGCCAGCAATGAGCAGTTCTTC. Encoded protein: CATSDPTWGTFRASNEQFF.

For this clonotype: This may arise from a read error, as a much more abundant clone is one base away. This CDR3 reads CATRGTGVPDTQYF. In DNA form, the CDR3 reads TGTGCCACCAGGGGGACAGGGGTACCAGATACGCAGTATTTT. This chain links TRBV24-1 with TRBJ2-3; TRBD1 matches at 10 bases. V shed 7 bases, J shed 4 bases, and the junction held 4 bases outside the gene matches. The CDR3 contains 14 residues. Germline loops: CDR1 KGHDR, CDR2 SFDVKD.

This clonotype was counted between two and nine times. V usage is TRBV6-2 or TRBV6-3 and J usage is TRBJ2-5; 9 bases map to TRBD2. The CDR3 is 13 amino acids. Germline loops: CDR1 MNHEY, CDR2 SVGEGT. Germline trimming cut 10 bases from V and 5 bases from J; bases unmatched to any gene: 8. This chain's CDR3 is CATKGSGSETQYF. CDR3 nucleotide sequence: TGTGCCACCAAAGGTAGCGGGAGTGAGACCCAGTACTTC.

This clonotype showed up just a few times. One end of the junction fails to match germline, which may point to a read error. As DNA, the CDR3 is TGTGCCAGCAGCCTAGCGAGAGGGCCCTACGAGCAGTACTTC. It yields the protein CASSLARGPYEQYF. The chain carries TRBV7-2 and TRBJ2-4; D might be TRBD2 (6 bases). The end of the DNA is better explained by TRBJ2-7, so the J call may be wrong. The CDR3 spans 14 residues. Germline CDR1 is SGHTA and CDR2 is FQGNSA.

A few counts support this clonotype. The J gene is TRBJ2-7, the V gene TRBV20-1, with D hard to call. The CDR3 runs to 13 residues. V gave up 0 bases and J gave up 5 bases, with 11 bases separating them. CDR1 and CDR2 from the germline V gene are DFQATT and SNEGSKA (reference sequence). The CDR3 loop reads CSARDSRRDEQYF. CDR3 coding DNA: TGCAGTGCTAGAGATTCTAGAAGGGACGAGCAGTACTTC.

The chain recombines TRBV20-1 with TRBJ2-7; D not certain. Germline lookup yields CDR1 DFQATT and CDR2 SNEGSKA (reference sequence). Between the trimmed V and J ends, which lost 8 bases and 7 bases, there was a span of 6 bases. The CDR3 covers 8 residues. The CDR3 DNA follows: TGCAGTAACAATGAGCAGTACTTC. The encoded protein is CSNNEQYF.

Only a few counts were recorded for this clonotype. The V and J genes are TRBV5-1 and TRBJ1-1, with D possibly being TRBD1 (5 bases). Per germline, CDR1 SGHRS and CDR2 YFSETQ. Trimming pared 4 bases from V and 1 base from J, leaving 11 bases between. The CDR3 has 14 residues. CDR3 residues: CASSTRAGNTEAFF. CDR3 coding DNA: TGCGCCAGCAGCACCAGGGCGGGGAACACTGAAGCTTTCTTT.

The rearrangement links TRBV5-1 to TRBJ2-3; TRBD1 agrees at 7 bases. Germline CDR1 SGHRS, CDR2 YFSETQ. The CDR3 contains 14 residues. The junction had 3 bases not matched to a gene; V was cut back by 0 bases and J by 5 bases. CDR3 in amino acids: CASSLGDSQDTQYF. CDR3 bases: TGCGCCAGCAGCTTGGGGGACAGCCAAGATACGCAGTATTTT.

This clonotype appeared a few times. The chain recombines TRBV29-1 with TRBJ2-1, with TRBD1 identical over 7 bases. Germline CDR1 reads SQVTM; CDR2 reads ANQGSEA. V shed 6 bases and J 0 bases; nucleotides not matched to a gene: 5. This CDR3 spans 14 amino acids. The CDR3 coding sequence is TGCAGCGTCGTGACAGGGAACTCCTACAATGAGCAGTTCTTC. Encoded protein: CSVVTGNSYNEQFF.

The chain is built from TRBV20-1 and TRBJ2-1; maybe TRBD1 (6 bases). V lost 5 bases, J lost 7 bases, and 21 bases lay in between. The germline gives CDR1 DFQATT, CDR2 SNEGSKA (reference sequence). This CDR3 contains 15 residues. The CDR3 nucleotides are TGCAGTGCTCCGTACTATATGGGACACAGGAATGAGCAGTTCTTC. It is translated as CSAPYYMGHRNEQFF.

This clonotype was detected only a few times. The CDR3 DNA reads as TGTGCCAGCAGACCCGGGACACCTCACAATGAGCAGTTCTTC. It codes for CASRPGTPHNEQFF. The J gene is TRBJ2-1, the V gene TRBV12-3 or TRBV12-4; the D gene is possibly TRBD1 (6 bases). This CDR3 is built from 14 residues. V dropped 6 bases and J dropped 5 bases, with 14 bases sitting between them.

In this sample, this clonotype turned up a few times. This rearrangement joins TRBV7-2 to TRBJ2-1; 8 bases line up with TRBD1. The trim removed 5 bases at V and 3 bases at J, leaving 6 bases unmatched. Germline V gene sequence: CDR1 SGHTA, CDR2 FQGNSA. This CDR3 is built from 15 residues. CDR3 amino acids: CASSLGQGGYNEQFF. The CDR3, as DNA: TGTGCCAGCAGCCTCGGACAGGGAGGCTACAATGAGCAGTTCTTC.

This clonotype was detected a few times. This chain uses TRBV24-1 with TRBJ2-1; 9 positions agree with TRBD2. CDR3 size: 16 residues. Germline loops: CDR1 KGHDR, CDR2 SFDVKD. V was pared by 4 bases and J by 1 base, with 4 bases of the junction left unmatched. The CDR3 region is CATSDSSGRSYNEQFF. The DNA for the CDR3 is TGTGCCACCAGTGACTCGAGCGGGAGGTCCTACAATGAGCAGTTCTTC.

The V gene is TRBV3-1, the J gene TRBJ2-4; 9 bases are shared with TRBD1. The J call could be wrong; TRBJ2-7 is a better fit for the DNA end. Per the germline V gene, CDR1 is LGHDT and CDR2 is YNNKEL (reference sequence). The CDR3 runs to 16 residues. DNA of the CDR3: TGTGCCAGCAGCCAGGCCCTCACAGGGGGCGGAGGCGAGCAGTACTTC. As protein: CASSQALTGGGGEQYF.

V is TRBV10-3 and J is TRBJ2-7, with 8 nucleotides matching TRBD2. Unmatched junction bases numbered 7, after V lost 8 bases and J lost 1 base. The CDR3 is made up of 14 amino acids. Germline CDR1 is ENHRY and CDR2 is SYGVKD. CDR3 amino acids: CAIAPGLGSYEQYF. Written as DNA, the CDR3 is TGTGCCATCGCGCCGGGACTAGGGTCCTACGAGCAGTACTTC.

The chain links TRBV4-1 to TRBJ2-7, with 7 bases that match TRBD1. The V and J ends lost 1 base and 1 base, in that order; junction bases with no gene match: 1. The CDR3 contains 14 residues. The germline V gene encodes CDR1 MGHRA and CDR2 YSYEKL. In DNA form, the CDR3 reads TGCGCCAGCAGCCAAGTACAGGGGTCCTACGAGCAGTACTTC. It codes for CASSQVQGSYEQYF.

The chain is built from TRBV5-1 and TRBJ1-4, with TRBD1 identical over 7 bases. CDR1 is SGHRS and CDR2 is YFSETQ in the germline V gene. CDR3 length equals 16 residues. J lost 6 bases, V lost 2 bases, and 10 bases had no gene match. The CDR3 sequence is CASSFNPGTEDEKLFF. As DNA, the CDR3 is TGCGCCAGCAGCTTCAACCCCGGGACAGAAGATGAAAAACTGTTTTTT.

CDR3 residues: CASSLGEELFF. CDR3 DNA: TGTGCCAGCAGTTTAGGGGAGGAACTGTTTTTT. The rearrangement links TRBV12-3 or TRBV12-4 to TRBJ1-4; D not resolved. Trimming removed 1 base from V and 12 bases from J, with 6 bases in between. This CDR3 has 11 amino acids.